The clone carrying this TCR beta chain was seen repeatedly, ten times or more. This beta chain turned up in a library designed for alpha chains; as an off-target read, its abundance says little. These data belong to a study of spatial heterogeneity in lung cancer. Sample time point: sample taken at primary tumor resection. Material for sequencing was whole RNA from tumor, nontumor lung or frozen PBMC, left unsorted. Individual TCR cDNA molecules each bore their own unique molecular identifier. TCRdb re-called the 5' RACE reads with MiXCR, one entry per CDR3 protein. The data show more than 5,500 distinct CDR3 sequences, 5.5% to 7.5% seen once. Germline values: CDR1 MDHEN, CDR2 SYDVKM. J gave up 2 bases and V 3 bases, and 4 bases lay outside the gene matches. This CDR3 has 15 amino acids.

The V and J genes are TRBV28 and TRBJ2-1; TRBD2 aligns across 7 bases. The sequence was obtained from a male donor with early-stage non-small cell lung cancer. The source was PBMCs, collected at surgery. The CDR3 loop is CASSFGGGPYNEQFF. The CDR3 DNA follows: TGTGCCAGCAGTTTTGGGGGAGGGCCCTACAATGAGCAGTTCTTC.